Described below is a single T cell receptor beta chain sequence and its context. This clone has just a few counts. There is no known antigen for this receptor. Base-call qualities are not available, and no considerably larger clone is one nucleotide away. The QIAamp DNA FFPE kit was used to extract genomic DNA from formalin-fixed paraffin-embedded autopsy tissue. This specimen comes from a study of T cell repertoires in MIS-A myocarditis (dated by TCRdb to about 2022). CDR1 is given as MNHEY and CDR2 as SVGAGI, both from the germline V gene. V gives up 0 bases and J gives up 8 bases, and the segment between their germline ends measures 16 bases. From cysteine to phenylalanine, the CDR3 is 16 amino acids long. Just CDR3 DNA is preserved here, 48 bases in frame from base 1. Amplification of TCRbeta CDR3 regions relied on the immunoSEQ bias-controlled multiplex PCR, followed by high-throughput sequencing. The authors' analysis ran thus. The immunoSEQ vendor pipeline collapsed and filtered CDR3 sequences to measure the abundance and frequency of each unique TCRbeta CDR3. Using a 90% global sequence identity threshold, CD-HIT clustered dominant CDR3 amino acid sequences together with SARS-CoV-2-specific ImmuneCODE TCRbeta sequences. Clones at frequencies from 0.1 to 1 were categorized as hyperexpanded, and clones at frequencies from 0.01 to 0.1 were categorized as large. MiXCR was used to confirm CDR3 amino acid sequences and V and J gene assignments of dominant clones. The R stringdist package was used to calculate Levenshtein distances between the patient clonotypes and the ImmuneCODE hits. TCRdb obtained this table from immuneACCESS and retained in-frame rearrangements with V and J assigned. These tables miss some clones; where compared with another copy, unresolved V genes account for less than half of the shortfall, and the remainder is unexplained. That table supplies the V and J calls and clone size; D and trimming were determined from the DNA. This sample holds about 11,000 clones; 83% were observed only once. Approximately 28% of the sample goes to the ten largest clones.

The chain joins TRBV6-5 to TRBJ1-4; the D segment could be TRBD1, given 5 matching bases. The specimen was right ventricle heart tissue obtained at autopsy. Per the publication, the cell subset or site label means: cardiac tissue sample (left or right ventricle, interventricular septum, or pericardium). This clonotype was sampled from a man between 18 and 35 years old with fulminant myocarditis from multisystem inflammatory syndrome in adults (MIS-A) after COVID-19. The sequenced DNA is TGTGCCAGCAGTTACTCAGGCAGGGCCTTGAGGGAAAAACTGTTTTTT. Its protein product is CASSYSGRALREKLFF.